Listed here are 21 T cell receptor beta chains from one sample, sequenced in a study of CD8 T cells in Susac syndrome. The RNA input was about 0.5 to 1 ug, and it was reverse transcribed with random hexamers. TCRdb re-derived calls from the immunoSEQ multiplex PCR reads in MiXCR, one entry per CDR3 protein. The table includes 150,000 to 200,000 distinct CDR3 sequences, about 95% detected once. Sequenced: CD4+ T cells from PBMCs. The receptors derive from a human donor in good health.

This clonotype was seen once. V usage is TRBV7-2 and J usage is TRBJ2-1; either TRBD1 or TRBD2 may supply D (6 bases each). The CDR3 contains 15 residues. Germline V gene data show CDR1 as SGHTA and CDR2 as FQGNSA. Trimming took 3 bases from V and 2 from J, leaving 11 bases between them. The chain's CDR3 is CASSLGGDTYNEQFF. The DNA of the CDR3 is TGTGCCAGCAGCTTGGGCGGGGACACCTACAATGAGCAGTTCTTC. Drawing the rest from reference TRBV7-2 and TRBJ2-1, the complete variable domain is GAGVSQSPSNKVTEKGKDVELRCDPISGHTALYWYRQSLGQGLEFLIYFQGNSAPDKSGLPSDRFSAERTGGSVSTLTIQRTQQEDSAVYLCASSLGGDTYNEQFFGPGTRLTVL.

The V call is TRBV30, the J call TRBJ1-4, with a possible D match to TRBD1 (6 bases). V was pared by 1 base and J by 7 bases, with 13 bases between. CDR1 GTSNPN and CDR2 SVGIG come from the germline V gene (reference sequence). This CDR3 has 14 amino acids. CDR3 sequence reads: CAWSANREGEKLFF. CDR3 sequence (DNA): TGTGCCTGGAGTGCCAACAGGGAAGGTGAAAAACTGTTTTTT.

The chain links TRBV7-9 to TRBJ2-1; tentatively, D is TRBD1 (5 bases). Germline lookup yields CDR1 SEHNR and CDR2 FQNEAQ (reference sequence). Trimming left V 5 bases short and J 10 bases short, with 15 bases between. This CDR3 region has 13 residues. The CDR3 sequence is CASSPPSNREQFF. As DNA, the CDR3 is TGTGCCAGCAGCCCCCCCTCGAACAGGGAGCAGTTCTTC. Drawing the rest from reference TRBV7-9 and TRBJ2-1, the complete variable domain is DTGVSQNPRHKITKRGQNVTFRCDPISEHNRLYWYRQTLGQGPEFLTYFQNEAQLEKSRLLSDRFSAERPKGSFSTLEIQRTEQGDSAMYLCASSPPSNREQFFGPGTRLTVL.

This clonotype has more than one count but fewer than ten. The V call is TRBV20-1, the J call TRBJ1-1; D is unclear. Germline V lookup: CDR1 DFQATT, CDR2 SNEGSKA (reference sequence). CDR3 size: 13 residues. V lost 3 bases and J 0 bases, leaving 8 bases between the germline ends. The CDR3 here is CSASRAVNTEAFF. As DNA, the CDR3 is TGCAGTGCTAGTCGTGCAGTGAACACTGAAGCTTTCTTT.

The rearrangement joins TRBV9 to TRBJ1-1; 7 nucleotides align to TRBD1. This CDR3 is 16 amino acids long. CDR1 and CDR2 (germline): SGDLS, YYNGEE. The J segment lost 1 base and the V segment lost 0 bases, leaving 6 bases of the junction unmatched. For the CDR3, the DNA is TGTGCCAGCAGCGTAGGACAGGGATCACAGAACACTGAAGCTTTCTTT. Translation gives CASSVGQGSQNTEAFF.

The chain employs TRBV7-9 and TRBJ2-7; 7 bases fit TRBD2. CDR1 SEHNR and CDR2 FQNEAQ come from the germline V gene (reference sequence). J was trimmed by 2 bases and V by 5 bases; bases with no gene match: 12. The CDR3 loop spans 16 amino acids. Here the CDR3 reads CASSQTTSAIPYEQYF. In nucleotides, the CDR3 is TGTGCCAGCAGCCAAACCACTAGCGCAATTCCCTACGAGCAGTACTTC. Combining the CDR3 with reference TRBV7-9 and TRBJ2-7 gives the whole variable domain DTGVSQNPRHKITKRGQNVTFRCDPISEHNRLYWYRQTLGQGPEFLTYFQNEAQLEKSRLLSDRFSAERPKGSFSTLEIQRTEQGDSAMYLCASSQTTSAIPYEQYFGPGTRLTVT.

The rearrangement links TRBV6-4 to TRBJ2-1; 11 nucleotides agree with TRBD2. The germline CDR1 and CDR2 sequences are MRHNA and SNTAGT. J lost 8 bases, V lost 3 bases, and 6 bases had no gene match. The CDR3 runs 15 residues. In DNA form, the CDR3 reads TGTGCCAGCAGTGAAGGCACTAGCGGGAGCTATGAGCAGTTCTTC. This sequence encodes CASSEGTSGSYEQFF.

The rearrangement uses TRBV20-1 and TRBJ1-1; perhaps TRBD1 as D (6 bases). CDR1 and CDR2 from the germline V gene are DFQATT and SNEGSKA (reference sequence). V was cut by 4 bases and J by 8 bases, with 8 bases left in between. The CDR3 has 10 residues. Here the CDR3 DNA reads TGCAGTGCTAAGGGGACAGAAGCTTTCTTT. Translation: CSAKGTEAFF.

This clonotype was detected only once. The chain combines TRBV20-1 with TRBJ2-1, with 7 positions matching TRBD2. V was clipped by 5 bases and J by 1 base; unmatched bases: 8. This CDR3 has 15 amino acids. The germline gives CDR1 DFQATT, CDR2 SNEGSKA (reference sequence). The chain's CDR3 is CSAGPSGRSYNEQFF. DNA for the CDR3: TGCAGTGCTGGGCCTAGCGGACGGTCCTACAATGAGCAGTTCTTC.

The CDR3 DNA follows: TGCAGCGCTCAAGAGGGATCATCCGAGCAGTACTTC. This sequence encodes CSAQEGSSEQYF. V is TRBV29-1 and J is TRBJ2-7; D might be TRBD2 (5 bases). Germline V lookup: CDR1 SQVTM, CDR2 ANQGSEA. There are 12 residues in the CDR3. Trimming took 7 bases from V and 6 from J, leaving 16 bases between them.

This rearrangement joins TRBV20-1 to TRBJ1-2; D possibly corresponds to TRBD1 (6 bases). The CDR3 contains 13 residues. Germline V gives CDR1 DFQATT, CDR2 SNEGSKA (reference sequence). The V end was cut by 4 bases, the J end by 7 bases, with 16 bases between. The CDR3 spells CSAIPGGVFGYTF. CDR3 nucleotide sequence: TGCAGTGCTATTCCTGGGGGCGTCTTTGGCTACACCTTC.

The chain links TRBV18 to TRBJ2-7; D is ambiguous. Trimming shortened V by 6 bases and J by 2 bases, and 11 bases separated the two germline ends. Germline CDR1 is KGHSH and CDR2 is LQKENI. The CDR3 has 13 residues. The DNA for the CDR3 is TGTGCCAGCTCCCCGGGCTCTCCCTACGAGCAGTACTTC. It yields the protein CASSPGSPYEQYF.

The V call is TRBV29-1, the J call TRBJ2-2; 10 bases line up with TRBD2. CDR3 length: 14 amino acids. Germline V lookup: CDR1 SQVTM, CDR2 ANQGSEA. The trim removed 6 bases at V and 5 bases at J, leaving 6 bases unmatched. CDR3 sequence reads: CSVGSSGRTGELFF. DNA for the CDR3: TGCAGCGTAGGTTCTAGCGGGAGAACCGGGGAGCTGTTTTTT.

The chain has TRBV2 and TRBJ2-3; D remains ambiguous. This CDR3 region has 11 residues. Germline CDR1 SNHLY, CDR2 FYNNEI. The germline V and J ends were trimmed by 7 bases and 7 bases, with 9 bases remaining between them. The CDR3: CASTADHTQYF. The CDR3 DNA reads TGTGCCAGCACCGCGGATCATACGCAGTATTTT.

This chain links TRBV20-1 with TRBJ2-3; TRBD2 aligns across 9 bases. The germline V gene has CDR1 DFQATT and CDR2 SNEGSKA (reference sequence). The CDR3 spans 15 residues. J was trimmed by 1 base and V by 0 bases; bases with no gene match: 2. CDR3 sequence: CSARERTSGTDTQYF. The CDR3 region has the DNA TGCAGTGCTAGAGAGAGGACTAGCGGCACAGATACGCAGTATTTT.

In DNA form, the CDR3 reads TGTGCCAGCAGTTTTCGACAGGGGACTTATGGCTACACCTTC. This gives the protein CASSFRQGTYGYTF. V and J are TRBV27 and TRBJ1-2, with TRBD1 matching 8 bases. The CDR3 is 14 amino acids. Unmatched junction bases numbered 5, after V lost 3 bases and J lost 5 bases. Per germline, CDR1 MNHEY and CDR2 SMNVEV (reference sequence).

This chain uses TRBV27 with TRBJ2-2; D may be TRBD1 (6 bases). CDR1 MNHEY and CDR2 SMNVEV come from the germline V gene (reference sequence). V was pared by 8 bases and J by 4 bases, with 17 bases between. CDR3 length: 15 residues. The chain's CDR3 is CASGQRQGTTGELFF. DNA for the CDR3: TGTGCCAGCGGGCAGAGGCAGGGGACCACCGGGGAGCTGTTTTTT.

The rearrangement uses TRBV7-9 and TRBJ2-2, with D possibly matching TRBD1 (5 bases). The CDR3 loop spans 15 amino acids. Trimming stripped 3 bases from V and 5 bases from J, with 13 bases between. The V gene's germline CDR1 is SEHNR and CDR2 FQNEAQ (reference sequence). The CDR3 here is CASSFGWGLTGELFF. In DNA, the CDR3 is TGTGCCAGCAGCTTCGGATGGGGCCTAACCGGGGAGCTGTTTTTT.

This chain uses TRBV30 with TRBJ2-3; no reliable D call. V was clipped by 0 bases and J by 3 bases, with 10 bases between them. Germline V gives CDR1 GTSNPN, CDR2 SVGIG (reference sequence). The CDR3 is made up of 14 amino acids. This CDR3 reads CAWSVGIATDTQYF. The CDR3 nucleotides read TGTGCCTGGAGTGTAGGTATCGCGACAGATACGCAGTATTTT.

Here the CDR3 reads CASSSGTGYNEQFF. DNA for the CDR3: TGTGCCAGCAGCTCCGGGACAGGCTACAATGAGCAGTTCTTC. V is TRBV7-2 and J is TRBJ2-1, with 8 bases aligning to TRBD1. Germline CDR1 SGHTA, CDR2 FQGNSA. The CDR3 consists of 14 residues. The V and J ends lost 4 bases and 3 bases, in that order; junction bases with no gene match: 2.

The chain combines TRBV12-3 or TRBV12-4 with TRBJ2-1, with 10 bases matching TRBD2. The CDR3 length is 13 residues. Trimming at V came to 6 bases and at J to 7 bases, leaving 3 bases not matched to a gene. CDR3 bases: TGTGCCAGCAGGTCTAGCGGGAGAAATGAGCAGTTCTTC. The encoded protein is CASRSSGRNEQFF.